The 30 T cell receptor beta chains listed next were all sequenced from one sample in a study of T cell responses to AZD1222 COVID-19 vaccine. Libraries were prepared by immunoSEQ multiplex PCR; TCRdb keeps only in-frame clonotypes and omits some of them. Among about 87,000 clones listed, 90% were seen once. The sample consisted of peripheral blood, taken on day 0 of AZD1222 vaccination. The source of these receptors is an adult in good health.

V gene TRBV29-1 combines with J gene TRBJ2-1, with 7 bases fitting TRBD2. V trimming: 4 bases; J trimming: 10 bases; junction bases outside the gene matches: 13. CDR1 is SQVTM and CDR2 is ANQGSEA in the germline V gene. The CDR3 totals 14 residues. The CDR3 sequence: CSVAHGLGRWEQFF. The CDR3 region has the DNA TGCAGCGTTGCCCACGGACTAGGAAGGTGGGAGCAGTTCTTC.

V gene TRBV4-1 combines with J gene TRBJ2-2, with D unclear. The CDR3 loop spans 13 amino acids. V lost 0 bases, J lost 5 bases, and 4 bases lay in between. Germline CDR1 and CDR2: MGHRA and YSYEKL. CDR3 coding DNA: TGCGCCAGCAGCCAAGATTCTACCGGGGAGCTGTTTTTT. Translated: CASSQDSTGELFF.

Regarding this clone: Other DNA variants within this sample encode the same CDR3. The V and J genes are TRBV6-5 and TRBJ1-2; no clear D gene. V dropped 0 bases and J dropped 3 bases, with 8 bases sitting between them. The CDR3 contains 14 residues. From germline, CDR1 is MNHEY and CDR2 SVGAGI. CDR3: CASSYSPGDYGYTF. CDR3 coding DNA: TGTGCCAGCAGTTACTCCCCCGGGGACTATGGCTACACCTTC.

The table lists this clone with a few counts. This chain links TRBV7-9 with TRBJ1-4, with no clear D. This CDR3 has 18 amino acids. CDR1 and CDR2 (germline): SEHNR, FQNEAQ (reference sequence). V lost 5 bases and J lost 8, with 27 bases in between. This CDR3 reads CASSGLVAKPLENEKLFF. The CDR3 region has the DNA TGTGCCAGCAGCGGGTTGGTTGCGAAGCCACTCGAAAACGAAAAACTGTTTTTT.

This chain uses TRBV25-1 with TRBJ2-1, with 10 bases fitting TRBD1. CDR1 and CDR2 (germline): MGHDK, SYGVNS. V lost 4 bases, J lost 11 bases, and 11 bases stayed unmatched. CDR3 length equals 15 residues. This CDR3 is CASSVGTGATSQQFF. As DNA, the CDR3 is TGTGCCAGCAGTGTCGGGACAGGGGCTACTAGTCAGCAGTTCTTC.

The rearrangement uses TRBV7-9 and TRBJ1-2; possible D gene TRBD1, 6 bases. Germline CDR1 is SEHNR and CDR2 is FQNEAQ (reference sequence). Trimming stripped 6 bases from V and 4 bases from J, with 9 bases between. CDR3 length: 12 amino acids. CDR3 bases: TGTGCCAGCAGGGGACAATTCTATGGCTACACCTTC. It specifies CASRGQFYGYTF.

This clone came up a few times. V is TRBV5-1 and J is TRBJ2-3; D may match TRBD1 or TRBD2 (5 bases each). Germline V gene data show CDR1 as SGHRS and CDR2 as YFSETQ. The CDR3 contains 14 residues. V was clipped by 0 bases and J by 1 base, with 6 bases between them. CDR3 bases: TGCGCCAGCAGCTTGGGGGGACGCACAGATACGCAGTATTTT. Encoded protein: CASSLGGRTDTQYF.

In its sample, this clone was seen a few times. The chain uses TRBV7-9 and TRBJ1-1, with TRBD1 matching 7 bases. J gave up 1 base and V 4 bases, and 3 bases lay outside the gene matches. Germline CDR1 SEHNR, CDR2 FQNEAQ (reference sequence). This CDR3 spans 14 amino acids. The CDR3 sequence is CASSSQGENTEAFF. The CDR3 region has the DNA TGTGCCAGCAGCTCCCAGGGGGAGAACACTGAAGCTTTCTTT.

The gene calls are TRBV7-2 and TRBJ2-1, with TRBD1 as a possible D gene (5 bases). CDR1 is SGHTA and CDR2 is FQGNSA in the germline V gene. Trimming took off 5 bases at V and 6 bases at J, with 20 bases between the two ends. The CDR3 has 16 residues. In DNA, the CDR3 is TGTGCCAGCAGCACCTCGACAGTCACGAAAGGCAATGAGCAGTTCTTC. This sequence encodes CASSTSTVTKGNEQFF.

The chain carries TRBV7-2 and TRBJ2-5; D is unresolved. Germline CDR1 reads SGHTA; CDR2 reads FQGNSA. The CDR3 has 13 residues. V gave up 5 bases and J gave up 5 bases, with 12 bases separating them. CDR3 bases: TGTGCCAGCAGCCGAGGAGTGGCGGAGACCCAGTACTTC. Residues: CASSRGVAETQYF.

The CDR3 region has the DNA TGTGCCGGCCGGGGAGGAAGCCTCCATGCTGGAAACACCATATATTTT. It translates to CAGRGGSLHAGNTIYF. V is TRBV7-9 and J is TRBJ1-3; D unclear. V was shortened by 11 bases and J by 2 bases, with 22 bases between the two germline ends. Germline CDR1 reads SEHNR; CDR2 reads FQNEAQ (reference sequence). The CDR3 spans 16 residues.

V gene TRBV7-6 combines with J gene TRBJ2-1; TRBD1 matches at 9 bases. V shed 2 bases and J 5 bases; nucleotides not matched to a gene: 4. Germline-derived CDR1 and CDR2 are SGHVS and FNYEAQ. This CDR3 spans 15 amino acids. Written as DNA, the CDR3 is TGTGCCAGCAGCTTAACAGGGGGCTTGGACAATGAGCAGTTCTTC. Translated: CASSLTGGLDNEQFF.

V is TRBV18 and J is TRBJ2-3, with 9 bases lining up with TRBD1. V dropped 3 bases and J dropped 6; count of bases not matched to a gene: 16. Germline-derived CDR1 and CDR2 are KGHSH and LQKENI. There are 18 residues in the CDR3. CDR3 in amino acids: CASSPQIIRDRESDTQYF. CDR3 coding DNA: TGTGCCAGCTCACCCCAGATTATAAGGGACAGGGAGTCGGATACGCAGTATTTT.

This chain uses TRBV5-6 with TRBJ1-3; D is ambiguous. The CDR3 is 11 amino acids. Germline V gene lookup returns CDR1 SGHDT and CDR2 YYEEEE. V was clipped by 6 bases and J by 0 bases, with 1 base between them. Here the CDR3 reads CASTSGNTIYF. DNA for the CDR3: TGTGCCAGCACCTCTGGAAACACCATATATTTT.

V and J are TRBV6-6 and TRBJ2-3; TRBD1 is a possible D gene (5 bases). Germline CDR1 and CDR2: MNHNY and SVGAGI (reference sequence). The CDR3 length is 16 residues. V lost 7 bases and J 1 base, leaving 18 bases between the germline ends. The CDR3 DNA is TGTGCCAGCACCCGAGGCATGGGGCCTCGCACAGATACGCAGTATTTT. Translated: CASTRGMGPRTDTQYF.

This chain links TRBV24-1 with TRBJ1-1; D call uncertain. The germline V gene encodes CDR1 KGHDR and CDR2 SFDVKD. The ends were cut back, 2 bases at V and 3 bases at J, with 9 bases in the middle. This CDR3 is built from 14 residues. The CDR3 bases are TGTGCCACCAGTGATTCCCAGTGGGACACTGAAGCTTTCTTT. Protein: CATSDSQWDTEAFF.

This sequence joins TRBV7-6 and TRBJ1-1; D remains unclear. V lost 1 base, J lost 0 bases, and 9 bases lay in between. Germline V gene lookup returns CDR1 SGHVS and CDR2 FNYEAQ. This CDR3 spans 15 amino acids. The CDR3: CASSLGGDMNTEAFF. For the CDR3, the DNA is TGTGCCAGCAGCTTAGGCGGAGACATGAACACTGAAGCTTTCTTT.

J is TRBJ1-3 and V is TRBV7-9; D is ambiguous. This CDR3 contains 15 residues. Germline V lookup: CDR1 SEHNR, CDR2 FQNEAQ (reference sequence). V was cut by 4 bases and J by 4 bases, with 14 bases left in between. CDR3 sequence: CASSSGSPPGNTIYF. DNA for the CDR3: TGTGCCAGCAGCTCAGGATCCCCCCCAGGAAACACCATATATTTT.

This clone was seen once. The V and J genes are TRBV5-1 and TRBJ2-1, with D maybe TRBD2 (6 bases). CDR1 is SGHRS, CDR2 YFSETQ, per germline. The CDR3 sequence is 13 residues long. Trimming pared 4 bases from V and 6 bases from J, leaving 11 bases between. The CDR3 sequence is CASSVGGPNEQFF. CDR3 in DNA: TGCGCCAGCAGCGTCGGGGGTCCCAATGAGCAGTTCTTC.

This sequence joins TRBV27 and TRBJ2-3; the match to TRBD1 covers 7 bases. The CDR3 has 15 residues. Germline assignment: CDR1 MNHEY and CDR2 SMNVEV (reference sequence). V lost 6 bases and J lost 6; bases outside the gene matches: 12. The CDR3 protein is CASRNRGSEGDTQYF. The CDR3 region has the DNA TGTGCCAGCAGAAACAGGGGATCTGAGGGGGATACGCAGTATTTT.

The rearrangement joins TRBV28 to TRBJ1-2, with D perhaps matching TRBD1 (6 bases). The CDR3 sequence is 13 residues long. Trimming took off 5 bases at V and 3 bases at J, with 10 bases between the two ends. The V gene's germline CDR1 is MDHEN and CDR2 SYDVKM. The CDR3 bases are TGTGCCAGCAGTCAGGGGTCTGACTATGGCTACACCTTC. Protein sequence: CASSQGSDYGYTF.

The genes are TRBV29-1 and TRBJ2-3; D may be TRBD1 or TRBD2 (6 bases each). The CDR3 is 13 amino acids. The V and J ends lost 5 bases and 5 bases respectively, with 14 bases between them. CDR1 and CDR2 from the germline V gene are SQVTM and ANQGSEA. The CDR3 nucleotides are TGCAGCGTTCCCTGGGGGGCGATAGATACGCAGTATTTT. Amino acid sequence: CSVPWGAIDTQYF.

The chain links TRBV5-1 to TRBJ2-2; 10 nucleotides line up with TRBD1. Trimming at V came to 4 bases and at J to 5 bases, leaving 5 bases not matched to a gene. The CDR3 runs to 15 residues. Germline-derived CDR1 and CDR2 are SGHRS and YFSETQ. The CDR3 spells CASSAPGQGTGELFF. CDR3 in DNA: TGCGCCAGCAGCGCCCCGGGACAGGGGACCGGGGAGCTGTTTTTT.

The chain couples TRBV5-1 to TRBJ1-4, with D unclear. Trimming stripped 4 bases from V and 12 bases from J, with 19 bases between. The CDR3 covers 14 residues. The germline V gene encodes CDR1 SGHRS and CDR2 YFSETQ. CDR3 coding DNA: TGCGCCAGCAGCCCTGGAGGGCCTCTGCGGGAACTGTTTTTT. Translating gives CASSPGGPLRELFF.

The chain combines TRBV20-1 with TRBJ1-2; no definite D call. Germline V CDR1 and CDR2: DFQATT, SNEGSKA (reference sequence). The CDR3 is made up of 11 amino acids. V lost 5 bases and J 7 bases, leaving 11 bases between the germline ends. CDR3 protein: CSAPQEVGYTF. In DNA form, the CDR3 reads TGCAGTGCTCCCCAAGAGGTTGGCTACACCTTC.

This clone was observed a single time. The chain has TRBV25-1 and TRBJ1-6; the D is unclear. Germline V gives CDR1 MGHDK, CDR2 SYGVNS. The CDR3 extends over 18 amino acids. Deletions cut 1 base from V and 7 bases from J, with 20 bases between. CDR3 DNA: TGTGCCAGCAGTGAATTCCCCCAGGTAGTGGGTGGGAATTCACCCCTCCACTTT. Its protein is CASSEFPQVVGGNSPLHF.

The rearrangement joins TRBV4-3 to TRBJ2-5; 7 bases align to TRBD1. The J segment lost 3 bases and the V segment lost 6 bases, leaving 10 bases of the junction unmatched. Germline CDR1 is LGHNA and CDR2 is YSLEER. The CDR3 is 15 residues long. The CDR3 sequence is CASSQGEFWEETQYF. For the CDR3, the DNA is TGCGCCAGCAGTCAGGGGGAGTTTTGGGAAGAGACCCAGTACTTC.

This chain joins TRBV19 and TRBJ1-2; 7 positions agree with TRBD1. The germline CDR1 and CDR2 sequences are LNHDA and SQIVND (reference sequence). Trimming at V came to 6 bases and at J to 3 bases, leaving 1 base not matched to a gene. This CDR3 comprises 12 residues. In DNA, the CDR3 is TGTGCCAGTAGAGGGACAGACTATGGCTACACCTTC. It yields the protein CASRGTDYGYTF.

This clone came up once. The chain links TRBV19 to TRBJ2-2; TRBD1 aligns across 7 bases. From germline, CDR1 is LNHDA and CDR2 SQIVND (reference sequence). Trimming cost V 5 bases and J 6 bases; bases outside gene matches: 9. This CDR3 has 15 amino acids. This chain's CDR3 is CASSVDRAPSGELFF. DNA of the CDR3: TGTGCCAGTAGTGTCGACAGGGCCCCATCCGGGGAGCTGTTTTTT.

The chain is built from TRBV4-3 and TRBJ1-2, with no clear D. The CDR3 has 13 amino acids. V was trimmed by 0 bases and J by 10 bases, leaving 12 bases between them. Germline CDR1 LGHNA, CDR2 YSLEER. CDR3 region: CASSQDIRDDYTF. CDR3 DNA sequence: TGCGCCAGCAGCCAAGATATTCGGGATGACTACACCTTC.